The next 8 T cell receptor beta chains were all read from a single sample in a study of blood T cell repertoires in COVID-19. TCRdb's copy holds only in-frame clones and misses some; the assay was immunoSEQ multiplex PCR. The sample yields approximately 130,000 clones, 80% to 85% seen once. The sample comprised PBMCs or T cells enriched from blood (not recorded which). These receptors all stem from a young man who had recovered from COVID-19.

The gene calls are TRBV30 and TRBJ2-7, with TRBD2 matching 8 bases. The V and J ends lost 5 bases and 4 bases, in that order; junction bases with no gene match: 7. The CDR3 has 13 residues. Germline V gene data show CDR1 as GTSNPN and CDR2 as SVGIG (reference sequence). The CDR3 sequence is CAWAFGGAYEQYV. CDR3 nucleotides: TGTGCCTGGGCTTTCGGGGGGGCGTACGAGCAGTACGTC.

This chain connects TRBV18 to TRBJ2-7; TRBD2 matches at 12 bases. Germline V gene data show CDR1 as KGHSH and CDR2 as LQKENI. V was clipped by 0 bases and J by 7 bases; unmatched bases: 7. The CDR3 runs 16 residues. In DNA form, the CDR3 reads TGTGCCAGCTCACCACCCTCTAGACTAGCGGGAGAAGAGCAGTACTTC. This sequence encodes CASSPPSRLAGEEQYF.

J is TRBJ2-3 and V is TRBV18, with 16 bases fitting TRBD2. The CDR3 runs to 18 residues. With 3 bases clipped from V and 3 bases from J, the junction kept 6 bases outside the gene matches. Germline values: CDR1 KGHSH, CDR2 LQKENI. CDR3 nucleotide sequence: TGTGCCAGCTCACCGGGACTAGCGGGAGGGCCATGGACAGATACGCAGTATTTT. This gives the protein CASSPGLAGGPWTDTQYF.

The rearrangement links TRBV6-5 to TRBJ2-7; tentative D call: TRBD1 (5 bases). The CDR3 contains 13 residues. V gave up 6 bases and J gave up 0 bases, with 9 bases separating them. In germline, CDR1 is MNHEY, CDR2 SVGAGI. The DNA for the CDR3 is TGTGCCAGCAGCCCCGACAGCTCCTACGAGCAGTACTTC. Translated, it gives CASSPDSSYEQYF.

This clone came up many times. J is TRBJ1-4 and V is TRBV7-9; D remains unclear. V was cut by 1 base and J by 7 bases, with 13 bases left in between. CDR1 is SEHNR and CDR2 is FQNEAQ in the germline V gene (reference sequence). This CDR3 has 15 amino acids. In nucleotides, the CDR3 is TGTGCCAGCAGCTTAGATGGAGGGTTTCTTGAAAAACTGTTTTTT. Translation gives CASSLDGGFLEKLFF.

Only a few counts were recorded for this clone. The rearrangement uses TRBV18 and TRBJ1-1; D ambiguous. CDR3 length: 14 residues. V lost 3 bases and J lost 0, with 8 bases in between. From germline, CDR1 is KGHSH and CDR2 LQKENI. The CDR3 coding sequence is TGTGCCAGCTCACCGGGAGACATGAACACTGAAGCTTTCTTT. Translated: CASSPGDMNTEAFF.

The CDR3 nucleotides read TGTGCCATCAGGAAACTTCAGGTGGACACTGAAGCTTTCTTT. Protein: CAIRKLQVDTEAFF. This rearrangement joins TRBV10-3 to TRBJ1-1; D not certain. Trimming removed 6 bases at V and 3 bases at J, with 14 bases between. Germline CDR1 ENHRY, CDR2 SYGVKD. The CDR3 has 14 amino acids.

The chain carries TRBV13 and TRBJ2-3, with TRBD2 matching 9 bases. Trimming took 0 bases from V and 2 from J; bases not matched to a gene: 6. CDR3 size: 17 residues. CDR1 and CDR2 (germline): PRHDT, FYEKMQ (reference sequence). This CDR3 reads CASSLGGLAGPTDTQYF. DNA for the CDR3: TGTGCCAGCAGCTTAGGGGGGCTAGCGGGGCCCACAGATACGCAGTATTTT. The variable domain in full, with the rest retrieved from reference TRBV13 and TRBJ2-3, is AAGVIQSPRHLIKEKRETATLKCYPIPRHDTVYWYQQGPGQDPQFLISFYEKMQSDKGSIPDRFSAQQFSDYHSELNMSSLELGDSALYFCASSLGGLAGPTDTQYFGPGTRLTVL.